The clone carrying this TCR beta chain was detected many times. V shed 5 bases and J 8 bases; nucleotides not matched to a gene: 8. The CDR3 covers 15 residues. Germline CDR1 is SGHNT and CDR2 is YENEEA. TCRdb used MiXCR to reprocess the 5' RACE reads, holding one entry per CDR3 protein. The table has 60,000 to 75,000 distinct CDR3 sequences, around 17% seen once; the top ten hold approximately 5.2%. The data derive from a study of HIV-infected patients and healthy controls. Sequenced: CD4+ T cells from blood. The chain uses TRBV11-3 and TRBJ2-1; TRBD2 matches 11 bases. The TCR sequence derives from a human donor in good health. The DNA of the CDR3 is TGTGCCAGCAGCCCGACTAGCGGGACCCGGGATGAGCAGTTCTTC. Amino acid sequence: CASSPTSGTRDEQFF.